These 4 T cell receptor beta chains came from one sample sequenced in a study of Graves' ophthalmopathy and Graves' hyperthyroidism. RNA transcripts were the template, and TCR beta CDR3 regions were amplified from them. First-round RT-PCR relied on HTBI primers, and a second-round multiplex PCR came next. TCRdb called the multiplex PCR reads again in MiXCR, with one record for every CDR3 protein. The sample yields around 1,000,000 distinct CDR3 sequences, less than 45% seen once. Sequences were obtained from peripheral blood or thyroid tissue (not recorded which). These receptors were collected from an adult man with Graves' hyperthyroidism.

This clonotype was counted many times. The chain joins TRBV20-1 to TRBJ2-7, with a weak D call TRBD2 (6 bases). The CDR3 is 15 residues long. Per germline, CDR1 DFQATT and CDR2 SNEGSKA (reference sequence). Trimming took 6 bases from V and 4 from J, leaving 22 bases between them. DNA of the CDR3: TGCAGTGCGACGGCCCGGGACTCCGTTAGGTACGAGCAGTACTTC. Its translation is CSATARDSVRYEQYF.

This rearrangement joins TRBV7-2 to TRBJ2-4; no firm D call. This CDR3 has 12 residues. Per the germline V gene, CDR1 is SGHTA and CDR2 is FQGNSA. V was clipped by 6 bases and J by 11 bases, with 14 bases between them. The CDR3 DNA reads as TGTGCCAGCAGGGGTGGTAGTAGTGTTCAGTACTTC. Its protein product is CASRGGSSVQYF.

A few counts support this clonotype. J is TRBJ1-5 and V is TRBV7-9, with D hard to call. The germline gives CDR1 SEHNR, CDR2 FQNEAQ (reference sequence). The CDR3 has 14 residues. Trimming left V 6 bases short and J 0 bases short, with 9 bases between. The DNA for the CDR3 is TGTGCCAGCAGTGTTTGGAGTAGCAATCAGCCCCAGCATTTT. This gives the protein CASSVWSSNQPQHF.

In its sample, this clonotype was seen many times. The chain joins TRBV2 to TRBJ2-5; D uncertain. This CDR3 comprises 15 residues. V lost 2 bases and J 0 bases, leaving 10 bases between the germline ends. Germline CDR1 reads SNHLY; CDR2 reads FYNNEI. The CDR3 loop is CASSEFVEDQETQYF. Here the CDR3 DNA reads TGTGCCAGCAGTGAATTTGTTGAGGACCAAGAGACCCAGTACTTC.